The source of this T cell receptor (beta chain) is a study of T cells in Graves' hyperthyroidism and ophthalmopathy. Per germline, CDR1 MNHNS and CDR2 SASEGT. This CDR3 comprises 14 residues. Unmatched junction bases numbered 6, after V lost 5 bases and J lost 3 bases. The TCR beta CDR3 regions underwent amplification using RNA transcripts as the source. Researchers ran a first-round RT-PCR on the TCR CDR3 using the HTBI primer set. MiXCR, applied by TCRdb to the multiplex PCR reads, yields one record per CDR3 protein. The sample records approximately 400,000 distinct CDR3 sequences, more than 13% being singletons.

Sequenced input: blood. The sequence derives from a man in his forties or fifties with Graves' ophthalmopathy. The chain links TRBV6-1 to TRBJ2-5; 7 positions agree with TRBD1. The chain's CDR3 is CASSTHRGEETQYF. The CDR3 DNA follows: TGTGCCAGCAGTACACACAGGGGAGAAGAGACCCAGTACTTC.